This TCR beta chain was identified during a study of OX40 agonist ivuxolimab in advanced cancers. About the study: An agonistic human IgG2 monoclonal antibody against OX40 (CD134) was given. The study, taken as a whole, reports: Partial responders at 0.1-3.0 mg/kg had among the lowest clonal expansion.

Some clones are missing from TCRdb's copy, which holds only in-frame ones; the method was immunoSEQ multiplex PCR. The data contain roughly 36,000 clones, 74% of them singletons. The V gene end was trimmed by 0 bases and the J gene end by 7 bases; junction bases not matched to a gene: 3. CDR1 is SGDLS and CDR2 is YYNGEE in the germline V gene. The CDR3 spans 15 residues. Concerning this clone: Its antigen remains unidentified.

The sequence came from an adult with an advanced solid tumor such as melanoma, head and neck, liver or kidney cancer. The rearrangement links TRBV9 to TRBJ1-6, with TRBD1 matching 8 bases. The specimen comprised CD4+ or CD8+ T cells sorted from blood, sampled in a trial of the OX40 agonist ivuxolimab. The chain's CDR3 is CASSVDGDRNSPLHF. The CDR3 DNA reads as TGTGCCAGCAGCGTAGACGGGGACAGGAATTCACCCCTCCACTTT.